Following are 5 T cell receptor beta chains from one sample sequenced in a study of T cell changes during pregnancy in multiple sclerosis. This table comes from immunoSEQ multiplex PCR, and its TCRdb copy is limited to in-frame clones, with some not included. In the table there are some 40,000 clones, 94% of which are singletons. The material was CD4+ T cells from peripheral blood mononuclear cells, obtained in the second trimester of pregnancy. The source is a female donor with multiple sclerosis, enrolled in a pregnancy study.

CDR3 amino acids: CASSGAFSGGATDTQYF. DNA for the CDR3: TGTGCCAGCAGCGGAGCCTTCAGCGGGGGGGCTACAGATACGCAGTATTTT. The chain joins TRBV9 to TRBJ2-3, with TRBD2 matching 10 bases. V dropped 3 bases and J dropped 3; count of bases not matched to a gene: 10. There are 17 residues in the CDR3. The germline V gene has CDR1 SGDLS and CDR2 YYNGEE.

The chain carries TRBV7-2 and TRBJ2-3, with 11 positions matching TRBD2. Looked up from germline, CDR1 is SGHTA and CDR2 is FQGNSA. This CDR3 has 17 residues. Trimming at V came to 4 bases and at J to 6 bases, leaving 12 bases not matched to a gene. The CDR3: CASSSTSGGLGWDTQYF. In DNA form, the CDR3 reads TGTGCCAGCAGCTCTACTAGCGGGGGATTAGGGTGGGATACGCAGTATTTT.

The chain couples TRBV15 to TRBJ1-4; tentative D call: TRBD1 (5 bases). V shed 7 bases and J shed 5 bases, with 17 bases lying between them. This CDR3 comprises 15 residues. In germline, CDR1 is LNHNV, CDR2 YYDKDF (reference sequence). As DNA, the CDR3 is TGTGCCACCATGGGGCGGGGGACGGAGAATGAAAAACTGTTTTTT. Amino acids: CATMGRGTENEKLFF.

V is TRBV6-6 and J is TRBJ1-6, with TRBD1 identical over 8 bases. Germline loops: CDR1 MNHNY, CDR2 SVGAGI (reference sequence). This CDR3 is built from 14 residues. V was clipped by 4 bases and J by 5 bases; unmatched bases: 1. CDR3 DNA sequence: TGTGCCAGCAGTTTGACAGGGGATAATTCACCCCTCCACTTT. This codes for CASSLTGDNSPLHF.

The chain combines TRBV4-2 with TRBJ1-6; D possibly corresponds to TRBD1 (5 bases). The CDR3 extends over 14 amino acids. The germline V gene has CDR1 LGHNA and CDR2 YNFKEQ. Trimming left V 4 bases short and J 9 bases short, with 13 bases between. The DNA for the CDR3 is TGTGCCAGCAGCCGTCGATCAGGGATTTCACCCCTCCACTTT. Its translation: CASSRRSGISPLHF.